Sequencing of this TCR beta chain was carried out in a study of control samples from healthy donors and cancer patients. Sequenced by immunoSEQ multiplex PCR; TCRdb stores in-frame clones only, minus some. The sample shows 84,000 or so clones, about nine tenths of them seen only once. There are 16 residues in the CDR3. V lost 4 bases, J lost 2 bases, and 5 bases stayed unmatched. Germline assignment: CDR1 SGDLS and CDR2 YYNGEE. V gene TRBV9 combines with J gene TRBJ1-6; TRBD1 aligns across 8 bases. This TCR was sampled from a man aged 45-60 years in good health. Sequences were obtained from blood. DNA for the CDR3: TGTGCCAGCAGCCCCGTGGACAGGGCCTATAATTCACCCCTCCACTTT. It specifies CASSPVDRAYNSPLHF.